This T cell receptor (beta chain) was sequenced in a study of regulatory T cells. Regarding the study as a whole: Hydrophobic residues at CDR3 positions 6 and 7 were enriched in conventional CD4+ T cells of CD3G-deficient patients. Regulatory T cells showed the strongest V-J pair restriction and V/J gene skewing among patient repertoires.

This CDR3 is 13 amino acids long. V was shortened by 6 bases and J by 4 bases, with 12 bases between the two germline ends. CDR1 is MDHEN and CDR2 is SYDVKM in the germline V gene. With respect to this clone: Its antigen is still unknown.

Every patient with CD3G deficiency had evidence of autoimmunity. Patients, 2 to 39 years old, had expanded memory T-cell proportions. Sorting split CD4+ cells into CD25-high CD127-low Tregs and CD25-low CD127-high conventional T cells. The primer mix had 52 TRBV and 13 TRBJ primers. TCRdb's copy holds only in-frame clones and misses some; the assay was immunoSEQ multiplex PCR. The repertoire holds about 30,000 clones, with 80% to 95% as singletons. The sequenced sample was conventional CD4+ T cells sorted from blood. The sequence was obtained from a person aged 18-30 years with CD3G deficiency. The V gene is TRBV28, the J gene TRBJ1-1, with a tentative D call TRBD1 (6 bases). The CDR3 nucleotides are TGTGCCAGCAGCTGGACAGTCCCCACTGAAGCTTTCTTT. This translates into CASSWTVPTEAFF.